This T cell receptor (beta chain) was identified during a study of T cells in Graves' hyperthyroidism and ophthalmopathy. The germline V and J ends were trimmed by 3 bases and 1 base, with 9 bases remaining between them. The CDR3 length is 15 residues. The germline CDR1 and CDR2 sequences are MDHEN and SYDVKM. Researchers took RNA transcripts and amplified the TCR beta CDR3 regions from them. The HTBI set primed first-round TCR CDR3 RT-PCR. From the multiplex PCR reads, TCRdb called clonotypes with MiXCR, one entry per CDR3 protein. The sample has 600,000 to 700,000 distinct CDR3 sequences; roughly 14% are singletons.

Specimen: blood. This chain uses TRBV28 with TRBJ2-2; TRBD2 might be the D (6 bases). The source of this sequence is a woman aged 40 to 50 with Graves' ophthalmopathy. Here the CDR3 DNA reads TGTGCCAGCAGTTTTTCGCGGGGGAACACCGGGGAGCTGTTTTTT. This encodes CASSFSRGNTGELFF. The whole variable domain, filled in from reference TRBV28 and TRBJ2-2, reads DVKVTQSSRYLVKRTGEKVFLECVQDMDHENMFWYRQDPGLGLRLIYFSYDVKMKEKGDIPEGYSVSREKKERFSLILESASTNQTSMYLCASSFSRGNTGELFFGEGSRLTVL.